This T cell receptor (beta chain) was obtained from a study of blood T cell repertoires in COVID-19. In the study overall: T cells, B-cell-depleted T cells, or PBMCs supplied cDNA or gDNA.

Libraries were prepared by immunoSEQ multiplex PCR; TCRdb keeps only in-frame clonotypes and omits some of them. Of about 160,000 clones in the sample, around 88% are singletons; the top ten hold around 3.6%. Living in about 25 US areas, the participants were between roughly 18 and 95 years of age. Donors were grouped by their self-reported clinical history. The ends lost 4 bases at V and 3 bases at J; junction bases unmatched: 3. Germline V gene lookup returns CDR1 SGHTS and CDR2 YDEGEE. The CDR3 loop spans 15 amino acids. The rearrangement links TRBV5-8 to TRBJ2-2; 10 nucleotides line up with TRBD2. The sample comprised PBMCs or T cells enriched from blood (not recorded which). The TCR was taken from a woman aged 45-65 years in a cohort exposed to, infected with or recovered from COVID-19 (not recorded which). CDR3 sequence: CASSLGLADTGELFF. CDR3 bases: TGTGCCAGCAGCCTCGGACTAGCGGACACCGGGGAGCTGTTTTTT.